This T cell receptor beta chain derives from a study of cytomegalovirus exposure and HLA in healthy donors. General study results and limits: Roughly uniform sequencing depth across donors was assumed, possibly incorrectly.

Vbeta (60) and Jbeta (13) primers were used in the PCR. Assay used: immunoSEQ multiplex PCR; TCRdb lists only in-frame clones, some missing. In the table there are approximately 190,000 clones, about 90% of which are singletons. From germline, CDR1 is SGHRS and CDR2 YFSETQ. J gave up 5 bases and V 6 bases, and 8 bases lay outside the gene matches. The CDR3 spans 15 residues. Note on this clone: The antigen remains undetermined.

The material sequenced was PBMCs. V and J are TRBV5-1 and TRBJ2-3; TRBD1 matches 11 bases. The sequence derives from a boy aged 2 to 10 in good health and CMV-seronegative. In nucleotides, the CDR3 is TGCGCCAGCAACCCTGGACAGGGGGCGATAGATACGCAGTATTTT. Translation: CASNPGQGAIDTQYF.